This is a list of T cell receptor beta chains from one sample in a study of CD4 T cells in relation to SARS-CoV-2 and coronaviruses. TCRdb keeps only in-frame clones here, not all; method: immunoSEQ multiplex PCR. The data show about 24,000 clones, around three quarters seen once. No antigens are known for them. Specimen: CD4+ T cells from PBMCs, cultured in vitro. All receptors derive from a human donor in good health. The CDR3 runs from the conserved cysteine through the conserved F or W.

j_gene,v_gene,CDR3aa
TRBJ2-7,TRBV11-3,CASSPRIDEQYF
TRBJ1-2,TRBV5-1,CASSLDGTMSYGYTF
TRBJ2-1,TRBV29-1,CSGKTGVLSNEQFF
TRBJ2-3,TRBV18,CAGRIGNSGGTQYF
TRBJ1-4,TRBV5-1,CASSLAGQPNEKLFF
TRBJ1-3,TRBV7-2,CASSLAPPIGRSGNTIYF
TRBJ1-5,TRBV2,CASSEQGGHQPQHF
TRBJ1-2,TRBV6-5,CASSFDRVHGYTF
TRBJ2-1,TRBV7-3,CASSFGGLAGAYNEQFF
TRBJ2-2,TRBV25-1,CASRSSAGELFF
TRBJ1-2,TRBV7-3,CASSPGPPDGVKGYTF
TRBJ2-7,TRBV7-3,CASSPRGGVNEQYF
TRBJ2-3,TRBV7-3,CASSLRPTDTQYF
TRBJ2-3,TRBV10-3,CAISDRGLAGETDTQYF
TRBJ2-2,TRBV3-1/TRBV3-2,CASSFRDRTGELFF
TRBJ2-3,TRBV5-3,CARSLEVGRFGVDTQYF